This T cell receptor beta chain originates from a study of cytomegalovirus exposure and HLA in healthy donors. Study details: An earlier analysis found some 120 million unique TCR beta sequences from roughly 170 million T cells.

The PCR had 60 Vbeta and 13 Jbeta primers. Data came from immunoSEQ multiplex PCR; TCRdb stores just in-frame clones and leaves some out. The table shows 75,000 to 80,000 clones, with 80% occurring only once. Germline CDR1 MNHNS, CDR2 SASEGT. V was pared by 6 bases and J by 5 bases, with 6 bases of the junction left unmatched. CDR3 length equals 14 residues. Study conclusions and caveats: Common viral pathogens were later found to be apparently linked to several of the most significant clusters.

This clone was picked up a small number of times. Its antigen is undetermined. This chain links TRBV6-1 with TRBJ1-1; 10 bases agree with TRBD1. The origin of this receptor is a male donor in good health and CMV-seronegative. The sequenced material came from PBMCs. CDR3 sequence reads: CASRNGDRGTEAFF. CDR3 bases: TGTGCCAGCAGGAACGGGGACAGGGGAACTGAAGCTTTCTTT.